Below, 3 T cell receptor beta chains from the same sample are listed, as sequenced in a study of cytomegalovirus exposure and HLA in healthy donors (dated by TCRdb to about 2017). The library came from the immunoSEQ multiplex PCR assay. For the multiplex PCR, a mixture combining 60 forward primers for TCR Vbeta segments and 13 reverse primers for TCR Jbeta segments was used. TCRdb provides this immuneACCESS table in a form limited to in-frame rearrangements. Some clones are lacking; in checked studies, under half of them reflect an unresolved V gene, and why the rest are absent is not known. The sample's table lists a count of roughly 84,000 clones. Around 0.6% of the sample comes from the top ten. Sequencing was performed on PBMCs. These receptors were obtained from a man between 45 and 60 years old in good health and CMV-seronegative.

The genes are TRBV19 and TRBJ2-1; 7 bases are a match to TRBD1. Germline lookup yields CDR1 LNHDA and CDR2 SQIVND (reference sequence). The ends lost 1 base at V and 11 bases at J; junction bases unmatched: 2. The length of the CDR3 is 12 residues. For the CDR3, the DNA is TGTGCCAGTAGTATAGTGACAGGGAAGCAGTTCTTC. Protein product: CASSIVTGKQFF.

V and J are TRBV20-1 and TRBJ2-5; D is uncertain. Trimming left V 2 bases short and J 2 bases short, with 3 bases between. Germline CDR1 DFQATT, CDR2 SNEGSKA (reference sequence). This CDR3 region has 11 residues. The chain's CDR3 is CSARLQETQYF. The CDR3 nucleotides read TGCAGTGCTAGACTACAAGAGACCCAGTACTTC.

The chain uses TRBV7-2 and TRBJ1-2; 9 positions agree with TRBD1. Trimming at V came to 5 bases and at J to 5 bases, leaving 21 bases not matched to a gene. Germline V gene lookup returns CDR1 SGHTA and CDR2 FQGNSA. The CDR3 has 19 residues. This chain's CDR3 is CASSPGQGKVSRTLYGYTF. The CDR3 DNA sequence: TGTGCCAGCAGCCCCGGACAGGGGAAGGTATCTCGTACACTATATGGCTACACCTTC.